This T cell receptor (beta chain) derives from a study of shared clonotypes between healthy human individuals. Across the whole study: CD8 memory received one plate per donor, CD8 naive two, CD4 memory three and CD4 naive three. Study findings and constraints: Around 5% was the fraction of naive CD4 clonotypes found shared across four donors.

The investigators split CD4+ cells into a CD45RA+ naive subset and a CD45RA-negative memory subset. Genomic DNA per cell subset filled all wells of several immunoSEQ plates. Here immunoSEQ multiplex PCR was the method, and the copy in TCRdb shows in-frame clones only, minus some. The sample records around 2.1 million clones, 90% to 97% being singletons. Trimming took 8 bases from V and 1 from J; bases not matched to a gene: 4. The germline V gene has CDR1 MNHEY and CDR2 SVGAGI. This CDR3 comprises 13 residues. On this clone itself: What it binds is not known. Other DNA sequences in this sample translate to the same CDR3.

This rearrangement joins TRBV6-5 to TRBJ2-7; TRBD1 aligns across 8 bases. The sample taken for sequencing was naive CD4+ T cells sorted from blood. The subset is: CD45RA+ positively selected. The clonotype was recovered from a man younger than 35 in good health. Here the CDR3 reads CASGQGPSYEQYF. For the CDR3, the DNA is TGTGCCAGCGGACAGGGTCCTTCCTACGAGCAGTACTTC.